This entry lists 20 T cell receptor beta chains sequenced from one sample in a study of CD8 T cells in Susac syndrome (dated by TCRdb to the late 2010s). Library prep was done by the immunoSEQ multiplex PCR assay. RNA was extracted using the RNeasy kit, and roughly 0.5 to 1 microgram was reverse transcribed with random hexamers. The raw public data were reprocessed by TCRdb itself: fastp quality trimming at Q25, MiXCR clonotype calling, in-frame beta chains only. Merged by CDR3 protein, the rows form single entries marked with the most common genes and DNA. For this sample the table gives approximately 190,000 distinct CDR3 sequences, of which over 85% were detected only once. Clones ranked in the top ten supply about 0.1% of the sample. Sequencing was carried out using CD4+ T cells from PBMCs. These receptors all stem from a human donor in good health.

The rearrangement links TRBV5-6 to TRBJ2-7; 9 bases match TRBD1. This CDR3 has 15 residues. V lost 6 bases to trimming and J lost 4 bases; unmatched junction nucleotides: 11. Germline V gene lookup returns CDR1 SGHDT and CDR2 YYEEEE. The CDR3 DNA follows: TGTGCCAGCACCATGAAGGGACAGGGACTTTACGAGCAGTACGTC. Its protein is CASTMKGQGLYEQYV.

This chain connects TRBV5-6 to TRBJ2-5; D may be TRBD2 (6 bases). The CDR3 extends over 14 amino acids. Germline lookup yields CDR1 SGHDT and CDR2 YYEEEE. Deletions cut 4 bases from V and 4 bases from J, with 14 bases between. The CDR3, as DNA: TGTGCCAGCAGCGTCTGGAGGGCAGGAGAGACCCAGTACTTC. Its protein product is CASSVWRAGETQYF.

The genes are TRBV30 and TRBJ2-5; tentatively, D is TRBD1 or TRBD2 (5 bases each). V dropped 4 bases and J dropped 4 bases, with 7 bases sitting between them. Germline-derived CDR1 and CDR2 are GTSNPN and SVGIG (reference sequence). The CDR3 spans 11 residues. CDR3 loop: CAWNGGETQYF. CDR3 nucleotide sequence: TGTGCCTGGAATGGGGGAGAGACCCAGTACTTC.

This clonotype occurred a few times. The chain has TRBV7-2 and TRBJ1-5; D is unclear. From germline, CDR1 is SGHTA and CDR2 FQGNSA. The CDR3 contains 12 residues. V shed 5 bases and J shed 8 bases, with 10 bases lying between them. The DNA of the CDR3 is TGTGCCAGCAGCCGACCGACGGAGCCCCAGCATTTT. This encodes CASSRPTEPQHF.

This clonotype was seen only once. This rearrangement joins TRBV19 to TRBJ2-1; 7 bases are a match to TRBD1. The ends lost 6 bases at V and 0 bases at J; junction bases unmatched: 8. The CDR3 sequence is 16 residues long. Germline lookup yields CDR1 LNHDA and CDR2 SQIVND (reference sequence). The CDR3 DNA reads TGTGCCAGTAGGTCAGAGGGGGCTCTCTCCTACAATGAGCAGTTCTTC. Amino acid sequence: CASRSEGALSYNEQFF.

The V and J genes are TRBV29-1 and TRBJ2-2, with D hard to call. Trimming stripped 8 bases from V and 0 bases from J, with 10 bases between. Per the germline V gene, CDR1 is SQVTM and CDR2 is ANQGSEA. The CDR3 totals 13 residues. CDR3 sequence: CSFHPPNTGELFF. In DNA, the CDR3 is TGCAGCTTCCATCCCCCGAACACCGGGGAGCTGTTTTTT.

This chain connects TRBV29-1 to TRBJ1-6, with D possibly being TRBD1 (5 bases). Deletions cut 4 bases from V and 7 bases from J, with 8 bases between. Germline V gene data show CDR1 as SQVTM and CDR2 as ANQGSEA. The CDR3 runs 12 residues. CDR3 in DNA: TGCAGCGTTGGGGACGCCAATTCACCCCTCCACTTT. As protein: CSVGDANSPLHF.

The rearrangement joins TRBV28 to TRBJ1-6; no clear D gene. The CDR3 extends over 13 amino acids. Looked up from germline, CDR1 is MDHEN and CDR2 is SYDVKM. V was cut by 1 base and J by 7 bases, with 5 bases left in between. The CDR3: CASSLSFNSPLHF. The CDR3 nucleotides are TGTGCCAGCAGTTTATCGTTCAATTCACCCCTCCACTTT.

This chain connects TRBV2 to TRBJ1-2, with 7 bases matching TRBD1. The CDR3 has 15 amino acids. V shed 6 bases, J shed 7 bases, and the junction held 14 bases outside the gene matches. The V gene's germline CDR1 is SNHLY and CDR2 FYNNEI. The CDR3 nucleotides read TGTGCCAGCAGCGGATTGGGACAGACTTTGTCTGGCTACACCTTC. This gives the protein CASSGLGQTLSGYTF.

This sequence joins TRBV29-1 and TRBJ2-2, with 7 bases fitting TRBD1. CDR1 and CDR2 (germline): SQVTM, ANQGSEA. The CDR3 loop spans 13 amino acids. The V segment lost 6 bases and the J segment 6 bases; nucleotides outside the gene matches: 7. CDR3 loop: CSVTGVVAGELFF. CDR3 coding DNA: TGCAGCGTCACAGGGGTAGTGGCCGGGGAGCTGTTTTTT.

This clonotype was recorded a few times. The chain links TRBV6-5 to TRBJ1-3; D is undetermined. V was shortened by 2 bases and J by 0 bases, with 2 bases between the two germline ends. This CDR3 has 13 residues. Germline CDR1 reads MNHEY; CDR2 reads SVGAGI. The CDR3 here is CASSYVSGNTIYF. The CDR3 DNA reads TGTGCCAGCAGTTACGTCTCTGGAAACACCATATATTTT.

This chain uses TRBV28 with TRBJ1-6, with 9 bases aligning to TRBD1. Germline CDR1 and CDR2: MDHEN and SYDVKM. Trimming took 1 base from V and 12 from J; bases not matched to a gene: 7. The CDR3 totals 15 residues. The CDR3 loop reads CASSLYTSTGGPLHF. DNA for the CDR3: TGTGCCAGCAGTTTATATACCTCGACAGGGGGACCCCTCCACTTT.

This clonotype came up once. The CDR3 coding sequence is TGCAGTGCTAGGCGTAGCCTCCAAGAGACCCAGTACTTC. As protein: CSARRSLQETQYF. The rearrangement joins TRBV20-1 to TRBJ2-5; D is uncertain. Germline CDR1 is DFQATT and CDR2 is SNEGSKA (reference sequence). This CDR3 is 13 amino acids long. Trimming cost V 3 bases and J 1 base, with 9 bases left between them.

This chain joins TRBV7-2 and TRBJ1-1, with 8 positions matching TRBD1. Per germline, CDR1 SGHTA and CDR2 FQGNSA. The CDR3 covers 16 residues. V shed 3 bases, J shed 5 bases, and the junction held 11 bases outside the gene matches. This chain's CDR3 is CASSFGRGRGTTEAFF. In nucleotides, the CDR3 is TGTGCCAGCAGCTTCGGCAGGGGGCGCGGTACGACTGAAGCTTTCTTT.

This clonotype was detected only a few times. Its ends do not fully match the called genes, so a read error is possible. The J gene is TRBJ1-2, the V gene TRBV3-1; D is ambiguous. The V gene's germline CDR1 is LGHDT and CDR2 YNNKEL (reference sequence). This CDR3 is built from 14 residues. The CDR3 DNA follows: TGTGCCAGCAGCCAAGTGAGGACGTCGGGTGGCTACACTTTC. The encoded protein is CASSQVRTSGGYTF.

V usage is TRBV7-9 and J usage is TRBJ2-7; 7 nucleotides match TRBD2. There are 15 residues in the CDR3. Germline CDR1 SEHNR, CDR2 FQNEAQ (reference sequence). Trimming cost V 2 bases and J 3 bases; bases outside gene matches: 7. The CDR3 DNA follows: TGTGCCAGCAGCTTACGAAGCGGGGCAAACTACGAGCAGTACTTC. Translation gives CASSLRSGANYEQYF.

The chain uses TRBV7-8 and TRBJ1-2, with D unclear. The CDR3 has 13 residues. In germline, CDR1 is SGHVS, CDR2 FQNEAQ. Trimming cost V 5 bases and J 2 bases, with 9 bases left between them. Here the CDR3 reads CASSQAVNYGYTF. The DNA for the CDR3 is TGTGCCAGCAGCCAGGCGGTGAACTATGGCTACACCTTC.

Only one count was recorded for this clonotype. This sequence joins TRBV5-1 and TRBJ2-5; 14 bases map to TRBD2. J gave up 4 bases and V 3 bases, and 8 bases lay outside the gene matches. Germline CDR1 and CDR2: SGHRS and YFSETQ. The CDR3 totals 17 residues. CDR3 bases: TGCGCCAGCAGCTATGGGACTAGCGGGGGCCGGGGAGAGACCCAGTACTTC. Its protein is CASSYGTSGGRGETQYF.

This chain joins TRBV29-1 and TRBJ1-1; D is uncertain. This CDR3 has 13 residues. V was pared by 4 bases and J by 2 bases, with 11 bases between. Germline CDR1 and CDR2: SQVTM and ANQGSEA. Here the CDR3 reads CSVGWGTNTEAFF. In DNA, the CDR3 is TGCAGCGTTGGATGGGGAACTAACACTGAAGCTTTCTTT.

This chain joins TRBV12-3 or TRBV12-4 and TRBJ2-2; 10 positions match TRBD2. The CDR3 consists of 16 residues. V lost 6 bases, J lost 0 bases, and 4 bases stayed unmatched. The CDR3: CASRSSGGPNTGELFF. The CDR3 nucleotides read TGTGCCAGCAGGTCTAGCGGGGGCCCGAACACCGGGGAGCTGTTTTTT.